The TCR beta chain described here comes from a study of T cell repertoires in cytomegalovirus infection. Study-level points and caveats: The cumulative frequency of public TCR beta families identified carriers of CMV plus the relevant HLA.

Concerning this clonotype: The target antigen is unknown.

Germline V gene lookup returns CDR1 ENHRY and CDR2 SYGVKD. This CDR3 is 13 amino acids long. Deletions cut 2 bases from V and 5 bases from J, with 10 bases between. A single record per CDR3 protein comes from TCRdb applying MiXCR to the reads. The sample yields fewer than 550,000 distinct CDR3 sequences, approximately 26% seen once. The sample taken for sequencing was PBMCs. This sequence joins TRBV10-3 and TRBJ2-7; D remains unclear. The source is a human donor in good health (CMV status not recorded). Some clones in this sample may be carry-over from other donors' samples. CDR3 sequence reads: CAISEPWSDEQYF. As DNA, the CDR3 is TGTGCCATCAGTGAGCCGTGGTCCGACGAGCAGTACTTC.